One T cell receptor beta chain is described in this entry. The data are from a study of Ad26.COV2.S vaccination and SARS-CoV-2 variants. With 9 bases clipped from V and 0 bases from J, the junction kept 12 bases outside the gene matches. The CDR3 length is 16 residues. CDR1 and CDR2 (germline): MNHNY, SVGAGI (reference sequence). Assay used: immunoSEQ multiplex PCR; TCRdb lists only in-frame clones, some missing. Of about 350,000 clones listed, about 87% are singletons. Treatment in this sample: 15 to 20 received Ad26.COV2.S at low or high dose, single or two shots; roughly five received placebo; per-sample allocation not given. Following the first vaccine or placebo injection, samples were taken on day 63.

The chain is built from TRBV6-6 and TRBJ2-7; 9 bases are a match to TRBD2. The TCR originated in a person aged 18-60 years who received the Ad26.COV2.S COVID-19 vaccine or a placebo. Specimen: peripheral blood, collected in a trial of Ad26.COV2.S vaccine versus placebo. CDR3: CASSLAGQTFSYEQYF. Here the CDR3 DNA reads TGTGCCAGTTCTCTAGCGGGACAAACCTTCTCCTACGAGCAGTACTTC.